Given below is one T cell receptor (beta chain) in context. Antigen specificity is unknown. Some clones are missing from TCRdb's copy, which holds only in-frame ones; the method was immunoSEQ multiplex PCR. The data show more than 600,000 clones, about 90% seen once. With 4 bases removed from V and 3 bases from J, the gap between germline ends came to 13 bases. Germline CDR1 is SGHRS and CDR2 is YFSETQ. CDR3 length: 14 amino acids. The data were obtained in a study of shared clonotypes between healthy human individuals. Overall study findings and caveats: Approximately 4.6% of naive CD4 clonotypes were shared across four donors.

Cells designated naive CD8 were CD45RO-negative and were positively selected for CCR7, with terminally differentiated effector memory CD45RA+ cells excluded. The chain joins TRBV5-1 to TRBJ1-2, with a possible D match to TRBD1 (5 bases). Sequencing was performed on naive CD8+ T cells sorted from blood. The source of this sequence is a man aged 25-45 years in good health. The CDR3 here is CASSLGGFDYGYTF. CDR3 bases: TGCGCCAGCAGCCTGGGGGGGTTCGACTATGGCTACACCTTC.